Following are 30 T cell receptor beta chains from one sample sequenced in a study of T cells in Graves' hyperthyroidism and ophthalmopathy. It was RNA transcripts that yielded the amplified TCR beta CDR3 regions. HTBI primers were employed in a first-round RT-PCR of the TCR CDR3. TCRdb re-derived calls from the multiplex PCR reads in MiXCR, one entry per CDR3 protein. The table has 220,000 or so distinct CDR3 sequences, about 17% seen once; the top ten hold around 26%. Sequencing was performed on blood. The receptors originated from a woman aged 18-29 years with Graves' ophthalmopathy.

This clonotype was detected a few times. A read error is possible here, since a much larger clone lies one base away. The V and J genes are TRBV5-1 and TRBJ1-1; D is possibly TRBD1 (5 bases). Trimming left V 4 bases short and J 3 bases short, with 16 bases between. The CDR3 has 15 amino acids. The germline V gene encodes CDR1 SGHRS and CDR2 YFSETQ. CDR3 bases: TGCGCCAGCAGCCCATTAGGGGAGCTCCACACTGAAGCTTTCTTT. Translating gives CASSPLGELHTEAFF. Full variable domain (missing parts from reference TRBV5-1 and TRBJ1-1): KAGVTQTPRYLIKTRGQQVTLSCSPISGHRSVSWYQQTPGQGLQFLFEYFSETQRNKGNFPGRFSGRQFSNSRSEMNVSTLELGDSALYLCASSPLGELHTEAFFGQGTRLTVV.

In its sample, this clonotype was seen many times. The CDR3: CATRGAGQPQHF. In DNA, the CDR3 is TGTGCCACAAGAGGGGCTGGGCAGCCCCAGCATTTT. This chain connects TRBV28 to TRBJ1-5, with TRBD1 as a possible D gene (5 bases). Per the germline V gene, CDR1 is MDHEN and CDR2 is SYDVKM. Trimming took off 10 bases at V and 7 bases at J, with 14 bases between the two ends. The length of the CDR3 is 12 residues.

This clonotype came up many times. The V call is TRBV6-2 or TRBV6-3, the J call TRBJ2-2, with D uncertain. Per germline, CDR1 MNHEY and CDR2 SVGEGT. There are 13 residues in the CDR3. V was clipped by 7 bases and J by 4 bases, with 10 bases between them. The CDR3 region has the DNA TGTGCCAGCAACCGGACCCCCACCGGGGAGCTGTTTTTT. Its translation: CASNRTPTGELFF.

This clonotype was found a few times. Since a much larger clone is just one base distant, this may be a read error. This is likely a read error, given that the CDR3 carries no conserved phenylalanine or tryptophan at its end. J is TRBJ2-5 and V is TRBV3-1; D ambiguous. The CDR3 is 16 residues long. Trimming removed 6 bases from V and 0 bases from J, with 17 bases in between. CDR1 is LGHDT, CDR2 YNNKEL, per germline (reference sequence). This CDR3 reads CASRGKAVLYQETQYL. In DNA form, the CDR3 reads TGTGCCAGCAGGGGGAAAGCCGTTTTGTACCAAGAGACCCAGTACCTC.

This clonotype has ten or more counts. The rearrangement joins TRBV4-3 to TRBJ2-7; D might be TRBD2 (6 bases). Trimming pared 2 bases from V and 4 bases from J, leaving 15 bases between. There are 15 residues in the CDR3. Germline V gene lookup returns CDR1 LGHNA and CDR2 YSLEER. As DNA, the CDR3 is TGCGCCAGCAGCCAACAACTAGCCGGAACTTACGAGCAGTACTTC. The encoded protein is CASSQQLAGTYEQYF.

This clonotype was recorded a few times. The chain is built from TRBV24-1 and TRBJ2-1, with TRBD2 identical over 9 bases. Germline V gene lookup returns CDR1 KGHDR and CDR2 SFDVKD. The CDR3 runs to 15 residues. After removal of 4 bases from V and 4 bases from J, the junction contained 4 bases not matched to a gene. The CDR3 region is CATSDGTSLYNEQFF. DNA for the CDR3: TGTGCCACCAGTGACGGGACTAGCCTTTACAATGAGCAGTTCTTC.

The rearrangement uses TRBV29-1 and TRBJ1-2; 8 bases map to TRBD1. Per the germline V gene, CDR1 is SQVTM and CDR2 is ANQGSEA. V trimming: 1 base; J trimming: 2 bases; junction bases outside the gene matches: 3. This CDR3 has 14 amino acids. The CDR3 loop is CSVEGRGQNYGYTF. In nucleotides, the CDR3 is TGCAGCGTTGAAGGCAGGGGGCAGAACTATGGCTACACCTTC.

This clonotype was counted many times. The rearrangement joins TRBV6-2 or TRBV6-3 to TRBJ2-7; 12 bases fit TRBD2. The CDR3 has 17 residues. Germline V gives CDR1 MNHEY, CDR2 SVGEGT. J was trimmed by 0 bases and V by 5 bases; bases with no gene match: 8. The CDR3, as DNA: TGTGCCAGCAGTACGCGGACTAGCGGGGTGAGCTCCTACGAGCAGTACTTC. Translating gives CASSTRTSGVSSYEQYF.

The chain employs TRBV7-8 and TRBJ1-5; D remains ambiguous. With 5 bases removed from V and 13 bases from J, the gap between germline ends came to 27 bases. Germline-derived CDR1 and CDR2 are SGHVS and FQNEAQ. The CDR3 extends over 16 amino acids. CDR3 region: CASSEGPEELGDTQHF. CDR3 DNA sequence: TGTGCCAGCAGCGAAGGACCAGAGGAGCTTGGAGATACGCAGCATTTT.

This clonotype came up many times. The junction departs from the called germline gene at one end, perhaps through a read error. V usage is TRBV20-1 and J usage is TRBJ2-2; 10 bases align to TRBD2. Germline CDR1 is DFQATT and CDR2 is SNEGSKA (reference sequence). The CDR3 has 18 amino acids. CDR3 DNA: TGCAGTGCCAGAGGTCTAGCGGGAGAATGGTCGAACACCGGGGAGCTGTTTTTT. Its translation is CSARGLAGEWSNTGELFF.

In its sample, this clonotype was seen many times. The CDR3 protein is CASGETNEKLFF. The CDR3, as DNA: TGTGCCAGCGGGGAAACTAATGAAAAACTGTTTTTT. The chain employs TRBV2 and TRBJ1-4; D is uncertain. Trimming removed 8 bases from V and 1 base from J, with 5 bases in between. Per the germline V gene, CDR1 is SNHLY and CDR2 is FYNNEI. The CDR3 totals 12 residues. Drawing the rest from reference TRBV2 and TRBJ1-4, the complete variable domain is EPEVTQTPSHQVTQMGQEVILRCVPISNHLYFYWYRQILGQKVEFLVSFYNNEISEKSEIFDDQFSVERPDGSNFTLKIRSTKLEDSAMYFCASGETNEKLFFGSGTQLSVL.

With respect to this clonotype: The CDR3 carries no conserved terminal phenylalanine or tryptophan, so it likely arises from a read error. The chain carries TRBV28 and TRBJ2-1; 12 bases line up with TRBD2. With 7 bases clipped from V and 3 bases from J, the junction kept 13 bases outside the gene matches. The length of the CDR3 is 18 residues. The germline CDR1 and CDR2 sequences are MDHEN and SYDVKM. The CDR3 bases are TGTGCCAGCAACCCAACGGTGAGGACTAGCGGGGACTACAATGAGCAGTTCTCC. This gives the protein CASNPTVRTSGDYNEQFS.

There are many counts of this clonotype. The genes are TRBV27 and TRBJ2-7; D is unclear. CDR3 length: 13 residues. Trimming took 5 bases from V and 5 from J, leaving 13 bases between them. Germline values: CDR1 MNHEY, CDR2 SMNVEV (reference sequence). Written as DNA, the CDR3 is TGTGCCAGCAGTCTCCATGGGCCGAACGAGCAGTACTTC. It is translated as CASSLHGPNEQYF.

This clonotype was detected only a few times. The rearrangement uses TRBV20-1 and TRBJ1-2; no clear D gene. The CDR3 has 11 residues. The germline gives CDR1 DFQATT, CDR2 SNEGSKA (reference sequence). V lost 0 bases, J lost 12 bases, and 11 bases lay in between. The CDR3 DNA reads as TGCAGTGCTAGAGATCTTTTGAGGCACACCTTC. It yields the protein CSARDLLRHTF.

This clonotype was recorded at least ten times. The chain joins TRBV5-1 to TRBJ2-1; D gene uncertain. The CDR3 spans 13 residues. The ends were cut back, 0 bases at V and 4 bases at J, with 5 bases in the middle. In germline, CDR1 is SGHRS, CDR2 YFSETQ. The CDR3 spells CASSLDRYNEQFF. The CDR3 DNA reads TGCGCCAGCAGCTTGGATAGATACAATGAGCAGTTCTTC.

This clonotype has a count of ten or more. The gene calls are TRBV7-9 and TRBJ1-1, with no clear D. The CDR3 has 12 amino acids. The V end was cut by 3 bases, the J end by 3 bases, with 5 bases between. Germline V gene lookup returns CDR1 SEHNR and CDR2 FQNEAQ (reference sequence). The CDR3 DNA reads as TGTGCCAGCAGCTTTTCGGACACTGAAGCTTTCTTT. Amino acid sequence: CASSFSDTEAFF.

This clonotype was detected many times. This chain's CDR3 is CASSLEGVGTDTQYF. The CDR3 coding sequence is TGCGCCAGCAGCTTGGAAGGGGTCGGCACAGATACGCAGTATTTT. The genes are TRBV5-1 and TRBJ2-3; TRBD1 is a possible D gene (5 bases). The CDR3 consists of 15 residues. Between the trimmed V and J ends, which lost 0 bases and 1 base, there was a span of 9 bases. The V gene's germline CDR1 is SGHRS and CDR2 YFSETQ.

This clonotype occurred many times. The gene calls are TRBV9 and TRBJ2-3, with TRBD2 matching over 13 bases. CDR3 size: 17 residues. Germline CDR1 reads SGDLS; CDR2 reads YYNGEE. V lost 3 bases to trimming and J lost 5 bases; unmatched junction nucleotides: 9. The CDR3 DNA follows: TGTGCCAGCAGCGAGGGGCGGACTAGCGGGGGTCTAGATACGCAGTATTTT. Its protein is CASSEGRTSGGLDTQYF.

In its sample, this clonotype was seen many times. This rearrangement joins TRBV4-1 to TRBJ2-3; maybe TRBD2 (6 bases). CDR1 is MGHRA, CDR2 YSYEKL, per germline. V shed 5 bases and J shed 4 bases, with 19 bases lying between them. This CDR3 is 16 amino acids long. CDR3 sequence reads: CASSLATSGSADTQYF. The CDR3, as DNA: TGCGCCAGCAGCTTGGCCACCAGCGGGTCGGCAGATACGCAGTATTTT.

This clonotype was seen at least ten times. V usage is TRBV5-5 and J usage is TRBJ2-1; D is ambiguous. The germline V gene has CDR1 SGHKS and CDR2 YYEKEE (reference sequence). Trimming removed 5 bases at V and 0 bases at J, with 9 bases between. The length of the CDR3 is 14 residues. For the CDR3, the DNA is TGTGCCAGCAGTCTAGGAAACTCCTACAATGAGCAGTTCTTC. It yields the protein CASSLGNSYNEQFF.

This chain uses TRBV2 with TRBJ2-2; the D gene is possibly TRBD2 (6 bases). This CDR3 comprises 17 residues. Germline V lookup: CDR1 SNHLY, CDR2 FYNNEI. Trimming cost V 6 bases and J 6 bases, with 23 bases left between them. This CDR3 reads CASRSDGGIRSAGELFF. The CDR3 DNA reads as TGTGCCAGCAGGTCCGACGGCGGGATAAGGAGCGCCGGGGAGCTGTTTTTT.

As to this clonotype: Given a much more abundant clone one base away, this may be a read error. The J gene is TRBJ1-1, the V gene TRBV18, with D perhaps TRBD1 (6 bases). The length of the CDR3 is 13 residues. Germline-derived CDR1 and CDR2 are KGHSH and LQKENI. V was clipped by 2 bases and J by 8 bases, with 12 bases between them. The CDR3 sequence is CASSPFTGYEAFF. The CDR3 DNA follows: TGTGCCAGCTCACCATTTACAGGGTACGAAGCTTTCTTT.

This clonotype was counted at least ten times. V usage is TRBV5-4 and J usage is TRBJ2-5, with 11 positions matching TRBD2. After removal of 2 bases from V and 4 bases from J, the junction contained 4 bases not matched to a gene. The germline V gene has CDR1 SGHNT and CDR2 YYREEE (reference sequence). The CDR3 loop spans 15 amino acids. The chain's CDR3 is CASSFVAGGRETQYF. In DNA form, the CDR3 reads TGTGCCAGCAGCTTCGTAGCGGGGGGGCGAGAGACCCAGTACTTC. Filled out from reference TRBV5-4 and TRBJ2-5, the complete variable domain reads ETGVTQSPTHLIKTRGQQVTLRCSSQSGHNTVSWYQQALGQGPQFIFQYYREEENGRGNFPPRFSGLQFPNYSSELNVNALELDDSALYLCASSFVAGGRETQYFGPGTRLLVL.

Note on this clonotype: A much larger clone sits a single nucleotide away, making a read error possible. The V gene is TRBV19, the J gene TRBJ2-3; perhaps TRBD2 as D (5 bases). In germline, CDR1 is LNHDA, CDR2 SQIVND (reference sequence). This CDR3 has 17 amino acids. The V end lost 3 bases, the J end lost 2 bases, and 18 bases lay between the germline ends. CDR3 sequence: CASSIILWESTTDTQYF. CDR3 coding DNA: TGTGCCAGTAGTATTATTCTATGGGAGTCGACCACAGATACGCAGTATTTT.

This clonotype has ten or more counts. The chain is built from TRBV19 and TRBJ2-2; 12 bases are shared with TRBD2. The germline V gene has CDR1 LNHDA and CDR2 SQIVND (reference sequence). V dropped 4 bases and J dropped 4; count of bases not matched to a gene: 4. The CDR3 consists of 16 residues. The CDR3 sequence: CASSNTGLAGTGELFF. DNA for the CDR3: TGTGCCAGTAGTAATACGGGACTAGCGGGCACCGGGGAGCTGTTTTTT.

The table lists this clonotype with many counts. The chain recombines TRBV4-2 with TRBJ2-5, with 8 positions matching TRBD2. The germline V gene encodes CDR1 LGHNA and CDR2 YNFKEQ. V shed 4 bases, J shed 0 bases, and the junction held 4 bases outside the gene matches. The CDR3 loop spans 15 amino acids. The CDR3 sequence: CASSPGGRDQETQYF. CDR3 nucleotide sequence: TGTGCCAGCAGCCCGGGGGGGAGGGACCAAGAGACCCAGTACTTC.

This clonotype was seen a handful of times. The chain couples TRBV5-4 to TRBJ2-2; D call uncertain. Germline CDR1 reads SGHNT; CDR2 reads YYREEE (reference sequence). This CDR3 region has 16 residues. Trimming took 9 bases from V and 2 from J, leaving 20 bases between them. CDR3 bases: TGTGCCACCCAGTCCGGGCGCAGGATTAACACCGGGGAGCTGTTTTTT. Translating gives CATQSGRRINTGELFF.

This clonotype has a count of ten or more. The chain joins TRBV6-6 to TRBJ2-3; perhaps TRBD2 as D (5 bases). CDR1 and CDR2 (germline): MNHNY, SVGAGI (reference sequence). The CDR3 runs to 15 residues. Trimming pared 2 bases from V and 6 bases from J, leaving 15 bases between. The chain's CDR3 is CASSYRGPSSDTQYF. DNA for the CDR3: TGTGCCAGCAGTTACAGAGGGCCTTCAAGTGATACGCAGTATTTT.

This clonotype was recorded many times. CDR3 region: CASSLGYRDRAYEQYF. The CDR3 nucleotides read TGTGCCAGCAGCTTAGGGTATCGGGACAGAGCCTACGAGCAGTACTTC. V and J are TRBV13 and TRBJ2-7, with 7 bases that match TRBD1. V shed 0 bases, J shed 2 bases, and the junction held 7 bases outside the gene matches. The CDR3 loop spans 16 amino acids. The V gene's germline CDR1 is PRHDT and CDR2 FYEKMQ (reference sequence).

There are many counts of this clonotype. V is TRBV7-9 and J is TRBJ1-2; 9 nucleotides agree with TRBD1. CDR1 and CDR2 (germline): SEHNR, FQNEAQ (reference sequence). The CDR3 consists of 13 residues. The V gene end was trimmed by 4 bases and the J gene end by 7 bases; junction bases not matched to a gene: 4. CDR3 in amino acids: CASSSTGQGGYTF. For the CDR3, the DNA is TGTGCCAGCAGCTCCACGGGACAGGGTGGCTACACCTTC.